The rows below give T cell receptor beta chains drawn from one sample of a study of blood T cell repertoires in COVID-19. Sequenced by immunoSEQ multiplex PCR; TCRdb stores in-frame clones only, minus some. The table lists about 67,000 clones, approximately 87% of them singletons. The material sequenced was peripheral blood. These receptors were obtained from a man aged 45-60 years with active COVID-19. Each CDR3 is given with its conserved first and last residue.

v_gene,j_gene,CDR3aa
TRBV2,TRBJ2-1,CASSEARGVAGNEQFF
TRBV3-1/TRBV3-2,TRBJ2-3,CASSQGGLAGGIDTQYF
TRBV27,TRBJ2-5,CASSSTKAGGQETQYF
TRBV3-1/TRBV3-2,TRBJ2-1,CASSLLTGSSYNEQFF
TRBV7-2,TRBJ2-7,CASCPQVAYEQYF
TRBV24-1,TRBJ1-4,CATSEGRSTNEKLFF
TRBV27,TRBJ1-1,CASSLSSHGGAFF
TRBV2,TRBJ1-1,CASSDQAEAFF
TRBV5-1,TRBJ2-1,CASSSGGSSYNEQFF
TRBV5-1,TRBJ2-1,CASRPDRGSYNEQFF
TRBV7-7,TRBJ2-2,CASSLTIGSGRTGELFF
TRBV4-1,TRBJ2-1,CASSQDLVSSYNEQFF
TRBV7-3,TRBJ2-1,CASSARVGRVGNEQFF
TRBV6-5,TRBJ1-2,CASSYRDFYGYTF
TRBV7-2,TRBJ2-3,CASSPHSGSGEATQYF
TRBV6-5,TRBJ2-1,CASSLNNEQFF
TRBV3-1/TRBV3-2,TRBJ2-1,CASSPRRGAYNEQFF
TRBV3-1/TRBV3-2,TRBJ2-1,CASSPSYRVGNEQFF
TRBV11-2,TRBJ2-5,CASSGQPLQETQYF
TRBV7-8,TRBJ2-3,CASSPMTGGSTQYF
TRBV4-2,TRBJ2-7,CASSQEGLGANNYEQYF
TRBV6-1,TRBJ2-5,CASSEARLAGYQETQYF
TRBV23-1,TRBJ2-3,CASSQQTRVGADTQYF
TRBV9,TRBJ2-6,CASSEPGQGAGANVLTF